This T cell receptor beta chain was found in a study of T cells in Graves' hyperthyroidism and ophthalmopathy. Study-level findings and limits: The model foresaw ophthalmopathy a median roughly 6 months prior to onset.

Out of about 10 ml of fresh peripheral blood came the PBMCs. Between the trimmed V and J ends, which lost 4 bases and 9 bases, there was a span of 12 bases. Germline CDR1 reads SQVTM; CDR2 reads ANQGSEA. The CDR3 is 12 amino acids. Regions amplified from RNA transcripts were the TCR beta CDR3 regions. Using the HTBI primer set, a first-round RT-PCR was run on the TCR CDR3. TCRdb passed the multiplex PCR reads through MiXCR, listing each CDR3 protein once. Found here are approximately 490,000 distinct CDR3 sequences, under 25% of them singletons; the top ten hold about half. A remark on this clonotype: No antigen is known for it.

V gene TRBV29-1 combines with J gene TRBJ1-4; TRBD1 might be the D (6 bases). Sequencing input: blood. The clonotype comes from a woman aged 70-85 years with Graves' ophthalmopathy. CDR3 amino acids: CSVVEGEKKLFF. The CDR3 DNA follows: TGCAGCGTTGTGGAGGGGGAGAAAAAACTGTTTTTT.